This entry lists 13 T cell receptor beta chains sequenced from one sample in a study of CD8 T cells in ankylosing spondylitis. Broader study findings: Blood from ankylosing spondylitis patients appeared to carry a characteristic roughly eight-variant TCR beta motif.

In TCRdb, the 5' RACE reads were re-called with MiXCR into one record per CDR3 protein. The sample holds under 150,000 distinct CDR3 sequences; 15% to 20% are singletons and the top ten take about 33%. Their cognate antigens are unknown. The sample comprised blood, either unsorted or a sorted T cell fraction (not recorded which). The receptors were sampled from a male donor with ankylosing spondylitis.

This clonotype was seen a few times. The chain has TRBV4-3 and TRBJ1-6, with a weak D call TRBD1 (5 bases). V was pared by 1 base and J by 0 bases, with 7 bases between. In germline, CDR1 is LGHNA, CDR2 YSLEER. The CDR3 has 16 residues. The CDR3: CASSQGGSSYNSPLHF. The CDR3 bases are TGCGCCAGCAGCCAAGGGGGGAGCTCCTATAATTCACCCCTCCACTTT.

This rearrangement joins TRBV6-1 to TRBJ2-2, with TRBD2 matching 7 bases. The CDR3 totals 16 residues. Germline-derived CDR1 and CDR2 are MNHNS and SASEGT. The V segment lost 5 bases and the J segment 4 bases; nucleotides outside the gene matches: 10. This CDR3 is CASSPRSGRATGELFF. CDR3 nucleotide sequence: TGTGCCAGCAGTCCTCGTTCAGGGAGGGCCACCGGGGAGCTGTTTTTT.

This clonotype was found many times. The rearrangement links TRBV25-1 to TRBJ1-1; TRBD1 matches 8 bases. The V segment lost 8 bases and the J segment 8 bases; nucleotides outside the gene matches: 7. The germline V gene has CDR1 MGHDK and CDR2 SYGVNS. The CDR3 has 12 amino acids. CDR3 in amino acids: CASSGQGPEAFF. CDR3 nucleotide sequence: TGTGCCAGCTCCGGACAGGGCCCAGAAGCTTTCTTT.

This chain connects TRBV7-9 to TRBJ2-7, with no clear D. The germline CDR1 and CDR2 sequences are SEHNR and FQNEAQ (reference sequence). The V gene lost 5 bases and the J gene lost 3 bases, with 5 bases spanning the gap. The CDR3 is 11 amino acids. CDR3 loop: CASSRYYEQYF. As DNA, the CDR3 is TGTGCCAGCAGCCGTTACTACGAGCAGTACTTC.

The chain recombines TRBV27 with TRBJ1-2; a weak D match, TRBD1 (5 bases). Trimming shortened V by 6 bases and J by 4 bases, and 15 bases separated the two germline ends. The CDR3 extends over 14 amino acids. CDR1 is MNHEY and CDR2 is SMNVEV in the germline V gene (reference sequence). CDR3 sequence reads: CASSFRGDGYGYTF. CDR3 DNA sequence: TGTGCCAGCAGCTTTAGAGGGGACGGCTATGGCTACACCTTC.

The V and J genes are TRBV5-1 and TRBJ2-3; a possible D gene is TRBD2 (6 bases). Germline values: CDR1 SGHRS, CDR2 YFSETQ. The CDR3 is 17 amino acids. Trimming took 4 bases from V and 6 from J, leaving 24 bases between them. The CDR3 region is CASSVPGAVDSPDTQYF. The CDR3 nucleotides are TGCGCCAGCAGCGTCCCGGGAGCGGTAGACAGCCCCGATACGCAGTATTTT. Based on the CDR3 plus reference TRBV5-1 and TRBJ2-3, the full variable domain is KAGVTQTPRYLIKTRGQQVTLSCSPISGHRSVSWYQQTPGQGLQFLFEYFSETQRNKGNFPGRFSGRQFSNSRSEMNVSTLELGDSALYLCASSVPGAVDSPDTQYFGPGTRLTVL.

This clonotype occurred a few times. The chain recombines TRBV5-1 with TRBJ2-2, with 7 positions matching TRBD1. The CDR3 runs 15 residues. Germline-derived CDR1 and CDR2 are SGHRS and YFSETQ. V dropped 4 bases and J dropped 6; count of bases not matched to a gene: 9. CDR3: CASSPGQVYAGELFF. CDR3 DNA sequence: TGCGCCAGCAGCCCAGGACAGGTTTATGCCGGGGAGCTGTTTTTT. Using reference TRBV5-1 and TRBJ2-2 for the parts outside the CDR3, the full variable domain is KAGVTQTPRYLIKTRGQQVTLSCSPISGHRSVSWYQQTPGQGLQFLFEYFSETQRNKGNFPGRFSGRQFSNSRSEMNVSTLELGDSALYLCASSPGQVYAGELFFGEGSRLTVL.

This chain uses TRBV20-1 with TRBJ2-7; 12 bases match TRBD2. The J segment lost 3 bases and the V segment lost 4 bases, leaving 4 bases of the junction unmatched. The CDR3 loop spans 14 amino acids. CDR1 and CDR2 from the germline V gene are DFQATT and SNEGSKA (reference sequence). The DNA of the CDR3 is TGCAGTGCTATGGGACTAGCGGGCCTCTACGAGCAGTACTTC. This translates into CSAMGLAGLYEQYF.

The V call is TRBV4-1, the J call TRBJ1-5, with D hard to call. The germline CDR1 and CDR2 sequences are MGHRA and YSYEKL. V gave up 0 bases and J gave up 4 bases, with 7 bases separating them. The CDR3 consists of 14 residues. CDR3 region: CASSQDQLNQPQHF. The CDR3 DNA sequence: TGCGCCAGCAGCCAAGACCAGCTGAATCAGCCCCAGCATTTT.

The chain couples TRBV9 to TRBJ1-1, with D possibly being TRBD1 (6 bases). Between the trimmed V and J ends, which lost 6 bases and 0 bases, there was a span of 12 bases. Germline CDR1 SGDLS, CDR2 YYNGEE. The CDR3 is 14 residues long. In nucleotides, the CDR3 is TGTGCCAGCAATACAGGGAGCATGAACACTGAAGCTTTCTTT. Translating it yields CASNTGSMNTEAFF.

The chain employs TRBV27 and TRBJ1-2; TRBD1 matches at 9 bases. The CDR3 covers 12 residues. J gave up 8 bases and V 5 bases, and 3 bases lay outside the gene matches. Germline V gene data show CDR1 as MNHEY and CDR2 as SMNVEV (reference sequence). The CDR3 here is CASSTGGEGYTF. The CDR3, as DNA: TGTGCCAGCAGTACAGGGGGCGAAGGCTACACCTTC.

This clonotype has more than one count but fewer than ten. The chain links TRBV19 to TRBJ2-1; 12 bases agree with TRBD2. The CDR3 contains 17 residues. CDR1 and CDR2 (germline): LNHDA, SQIVND (reference sequence). Trimming at V came to 3 bases and at J to 4 bases, leaving 7 bases not matched to a gene. The CDR3 here is CASSMGPLAGGYNEQFF. In nucleotides, the CDR3 is TGTGCCAGTAGTATGGGACCCCTAGCGGGAGGGTACAATGAGCAGTTCTTC.

The rearrangement uses TRBV6-4 and TRBJ2-5; D gene ambiguous. V lost 5 bases, J lost 2 bases, and 6 bases lay in between. The CDR3 sequence is 12 residues long. Germline V gives CDR1 MRHNA, CDR2 SNTAGT. CDR3 sequence reads: CASSPRQETQYF. The CDR3 nucleotides read TGTGCCAGCAGTCCTCGGCAAGAGACCCAGTACTTC.